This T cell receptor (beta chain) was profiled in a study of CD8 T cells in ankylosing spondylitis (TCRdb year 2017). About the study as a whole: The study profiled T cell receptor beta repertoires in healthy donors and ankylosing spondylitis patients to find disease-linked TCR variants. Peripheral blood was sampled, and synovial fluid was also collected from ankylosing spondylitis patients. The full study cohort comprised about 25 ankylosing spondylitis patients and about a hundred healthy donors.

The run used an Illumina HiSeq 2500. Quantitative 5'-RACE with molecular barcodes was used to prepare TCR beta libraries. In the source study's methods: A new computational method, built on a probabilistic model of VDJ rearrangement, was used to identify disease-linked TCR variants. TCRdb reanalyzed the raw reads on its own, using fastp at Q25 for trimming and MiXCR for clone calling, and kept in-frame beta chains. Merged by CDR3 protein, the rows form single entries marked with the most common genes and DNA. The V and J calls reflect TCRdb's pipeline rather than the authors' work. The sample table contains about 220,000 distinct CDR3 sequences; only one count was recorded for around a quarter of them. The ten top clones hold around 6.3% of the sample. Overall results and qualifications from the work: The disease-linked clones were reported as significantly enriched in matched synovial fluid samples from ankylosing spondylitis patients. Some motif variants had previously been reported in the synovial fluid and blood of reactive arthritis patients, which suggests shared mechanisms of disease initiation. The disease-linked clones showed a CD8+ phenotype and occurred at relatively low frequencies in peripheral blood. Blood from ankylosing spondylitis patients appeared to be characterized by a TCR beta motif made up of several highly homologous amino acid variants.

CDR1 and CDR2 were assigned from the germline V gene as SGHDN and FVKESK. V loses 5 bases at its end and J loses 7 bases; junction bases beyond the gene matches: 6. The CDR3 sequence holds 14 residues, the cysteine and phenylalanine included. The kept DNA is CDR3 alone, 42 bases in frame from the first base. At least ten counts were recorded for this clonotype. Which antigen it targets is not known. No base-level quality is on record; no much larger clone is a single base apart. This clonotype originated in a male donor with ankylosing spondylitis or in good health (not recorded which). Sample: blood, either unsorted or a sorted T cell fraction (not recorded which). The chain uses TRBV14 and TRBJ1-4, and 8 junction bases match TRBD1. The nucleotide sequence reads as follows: TGTGCCAGCAGCGCCAGACAGGGGAGTGAAAAACTGTTTTTT. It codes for CASSARQGSEKLFF.